The present entry profiles one TCR beta chain with its context. Original methodology: Estimation of nucleated cell counts was performed using reference gene primer amplification. Profiling relied on immunoSEQ multiplex PCR, and the TCRdb table lists in-frame clones only, not all of them. The V and J calls and the clone size are those of that table, but D and trimming were determined from the DNA. The sample includes some 150,000 clones, approximately 90% of them seen just once. The data were obtained in a study of blood T cell repertoires in COVID-19. Study as a whole: Both acute and convalescent COVID-19 samples were obtained from the United States, Italy and Spain. Sources were T cells, B-cell-depleted T cells, or PBMCs; the material itself was cDNA or gDNA.

Germline V CDR1 and CDR2: LGHDT, YNNKEL (reference sequence). CDR3 length equals 13 residues. Trimming left V 4 bases short and J 4 bases short, with 10 bases between. The TCR comes from a human donor in a cohort sampled during active COVID-19. The chain employs TRBV3-1 (or the pseudogene TRBV3-2) and TRBJ2-5, with D possibly TRBD1 on 5 matching bases. Input material: peripheral blood. The CDR3 sequence: CASSPFRGETQYF. In DNA, the CDR3 is TGTGCCAGCAGCCCATTTAGGGGAGAGACCCAGTACTTC.